This T cell receptor (beta chain) is from a study of blood T cell repertoires in COVID-19. Trimming cost V 4 bases and J 8 bases, with 12 bases left between them. From germline, CDR1 is SGDLS and CDR2 YYNGEE. This CDR3 region has 12 residues. Measured with immunoSEQ multiplex PCR; TCRdb has only the in-frame clones, and not every one. The table records approximately 240,000 clones, around four fifths of them present only once. The chain uses TRBV9 and TRBJ1-2; maybe TRBD1 (6 bases). The sample comprised peripheral blood. This sequence originates from a woman aged 60 to 75 who had recovered from COVID-19. Here the CDR3 DNA reads TGTGCCAGCAGCACCCGGACAGACGGCTACACCTTC. Its translation: CASSTRTDGYTF.